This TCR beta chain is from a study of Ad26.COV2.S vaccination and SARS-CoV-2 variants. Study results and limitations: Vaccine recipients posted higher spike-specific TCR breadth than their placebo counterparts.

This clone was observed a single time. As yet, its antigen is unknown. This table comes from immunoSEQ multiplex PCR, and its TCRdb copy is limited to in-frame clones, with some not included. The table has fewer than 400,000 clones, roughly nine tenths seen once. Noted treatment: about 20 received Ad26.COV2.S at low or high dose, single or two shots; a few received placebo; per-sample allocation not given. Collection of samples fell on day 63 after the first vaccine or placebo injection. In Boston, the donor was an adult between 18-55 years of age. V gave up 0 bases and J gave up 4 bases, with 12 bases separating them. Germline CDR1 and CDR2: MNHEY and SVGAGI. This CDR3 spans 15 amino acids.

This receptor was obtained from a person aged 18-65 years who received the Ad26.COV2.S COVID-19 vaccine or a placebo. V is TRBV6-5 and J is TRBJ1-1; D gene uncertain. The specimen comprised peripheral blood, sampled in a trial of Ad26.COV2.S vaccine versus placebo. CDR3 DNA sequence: TGTGCCAGCAGTTACTCATGGGAGGTTGGCACTGAAGCTTTCTTT. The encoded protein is CASSYSWEVGTEAFF.